The table lists the clone carrying this T cell receptor beta chain with many counts. The antigen remains undetermined. In germline, CDR1 is LGHNA, CDR2 YSLEER. Trimming removed 2 bases at V and 3 bases at J, with 10 bases between. The CDR3 totals 14 residues. This entry is derived from a study of CD8+CD57+ T cells in acquired aplastic anemia. Study background: Mean yield of DNA from sorted CD4+ and CD8+ cells was 3 to 3.5 ug. Findings and caveats of the study: Fewer than 30 CD8+ CDR3 sequences were shared between patients and controls. No significant patient-versus-control difference appeared in CD8+ Simpson's diversity.

TCR beta VDJ combinations and CDR3 sequences were profiled from genomic DNA. TCRdb re-called the reads with MiXCR, one entry per CDR3 protein. The sample shows approximately 190,000 distinct CDR3 sequences, around 66% of them seen only once. Material for sequencing was sorted CD4+, CD8+, or CD8+CD57+ T cells (not recorded which) from PBMCs. The source is a human donor with severe aplastic anemia or a healthy control (not recorded which). V usage is TRBV4-3 and J usage is TRBJ1-1; weak D call: TRBD1 (5 bases). This CDR3 is CASSQPGEYTEAFF. CDR3 bases: TGCGCCAGCAGCCAACCGGGGGAGTACACTGAAGCTTTCTTT.